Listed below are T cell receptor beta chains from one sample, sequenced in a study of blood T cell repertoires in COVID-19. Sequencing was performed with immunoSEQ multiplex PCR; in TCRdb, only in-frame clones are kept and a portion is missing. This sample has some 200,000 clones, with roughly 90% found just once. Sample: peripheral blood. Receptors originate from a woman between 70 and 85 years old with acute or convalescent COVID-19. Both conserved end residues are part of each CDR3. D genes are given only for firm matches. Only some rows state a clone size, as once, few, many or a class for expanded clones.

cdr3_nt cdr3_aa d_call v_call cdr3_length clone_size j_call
TGTGCCAGCTCACCACTAGCCCTCAACTTGGAGCAGTACTTC CASSPLALNLEQYF NA TRBV18 14 NA TRBJ2-7
TGTGCCAGCAGCCCGCCAGCTAACTATGGCTACACCTTC CASSPPANYGYTF NA TRBV28 13 once TRBJ1-2
TGTGCCAGCAGCTCCGGACAGGGGTTCATAAATTCACCCCTCCACTTT CASSSGQGFINSPLHF TRBD1 TRBV5-6 16 NA TRBJ1-6
TGTGCCAGCAGTGAAGCAGGGGGTCGACGAGCTTTCTTT CASSEAGGRRAFF NA TRBV2 13 NA TRBJ1-1
TGTGCCAGCAGAACTATGGGGGGCACTGAAGCTTTCTTT CASRTMGGTEAFF NA TRBV6-5 13 NA TRBJ1-1
TGCGCCAGCAGCTCATCGGGACAGGGCTCTGGGGCCAACGTCCTGACTTTC CASSSSGQGSGANVLTF TRBD1 TRBV5-1 17 NA TRBJ2-6
TGTGCCAGCAGTCTCCCCGGGAGGGGCAAAAACATTCAGTACTTC CASSLPGRGKNIQYF TRBD2 TRBV28 15 NA TRBJ2-4
TGTGCCAGCAGCCCATACTACGGACAGGGGGCAATCAACTATGGCTACACCTTC CASSPYYGQGAINYGYTF NA TRBV21-1 18 NA TRBJ1-2
TGTGCCAGCAGGGGAGAAAACAATGAGCAGTTCTTC CASRGENNEQFF NA TRBV6-4 12 NA TRBJ2-1
TGTGCCAGCAGTACCCTGACAGGCGAAGCTTTCTTT CASSTLTGEAFF NA TRBV6-5 12 NA TRBJ1-1
TGTGCCAGCAGCCAAGACGGTGGGAGCTCCTACGAGCAGTACTTC CASSQDGGSSYEQYF NA TRBV3-1/TRBV3-2 15 NA TRBJ2-7
TGTGCCACCAAACGGACTAGCGGGATGGGGGCAGATACGCAGTATTTT CATKRTSGMGADTQYF TRBD2 TRBV28 16 NA TRBJ2-3
TGTGCCAGCAGCTCGTTATACGAGCAGTACTTC CASSSLYEQYF NA TRBV12-3/TRBV12-4 11 NA TRBJ2-7
TGTGCCAGCAGCGTAGAAAACCGGTACGAGCAGTACTTC CASSVENRYEQYF NA TRBV7-9 13 NA TRBJ2-7